The rows below give T cell receptor beta chains drawn from one sample of a study of tumor-infiltrating lymphocytes in glioblastoma multiforme. TCRdb ran MiXCR on the multiplex PCR reads and lists one entry per CDR3 protein. The sample yields around 10,000 distinct CDR3 sequences, roughly 70% seen once. Sequenced: brain tumor tissue. Every receptor here comes from a male donor with glioblastoma. Both conserved end residues are part of each CDR3. Rows may omit the clone size; those that give it use once, few, many or a size class.

clone_size v_call cdr3_aa
- TRBV20-1 CSARVGRGQPQHF
medium-sized TRBV20-1 CSADSPQTYNEQFF
few TRBV7-2 CASSLDATTIHYGYTF
- TRBV12-3/TRBV12-4 CASARTSGKATDTQYF
- TRBV10-2 CASGPSYEQYF
- TRBV10-3 CAILRDKGTGETQYF
- TRBV28 CASKRSNEQFF
- TRBV6-1 CASSSGRVDKQYF
- TRBV20-1 CSARDIGKPTFQETQYF
- TRBV2 CASTRWEQYF
medium-sized TRBV5-5 CASSPLDSGYSYNEQFF
few TRBV6-1 CASREAFRTDTQYF
- TRBV11-2 CASMKIRGAEQYF
many TRBV7-3 CASSPAGDSYEQYF
- TRBV11-2 CASSIVPGQGSEKLFF
medium-sized TRBV12-3/TRBV12-4 CASTLRGLGTGELFF
- TRBV11-2 CDSSLMEQGNEQFF